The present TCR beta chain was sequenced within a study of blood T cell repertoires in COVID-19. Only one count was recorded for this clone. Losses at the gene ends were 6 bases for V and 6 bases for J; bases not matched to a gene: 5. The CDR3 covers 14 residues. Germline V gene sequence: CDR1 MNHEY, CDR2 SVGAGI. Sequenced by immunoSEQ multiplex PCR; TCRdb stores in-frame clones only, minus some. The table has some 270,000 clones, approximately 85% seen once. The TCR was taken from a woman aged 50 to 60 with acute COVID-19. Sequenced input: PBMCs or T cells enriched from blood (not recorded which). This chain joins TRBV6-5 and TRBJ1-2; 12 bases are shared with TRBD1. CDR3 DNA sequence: TGTGCCAGCAGCGGGACAGGGGGCTTGGATGGCTACACCTTC. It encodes CASSGTGGLDGYTF.